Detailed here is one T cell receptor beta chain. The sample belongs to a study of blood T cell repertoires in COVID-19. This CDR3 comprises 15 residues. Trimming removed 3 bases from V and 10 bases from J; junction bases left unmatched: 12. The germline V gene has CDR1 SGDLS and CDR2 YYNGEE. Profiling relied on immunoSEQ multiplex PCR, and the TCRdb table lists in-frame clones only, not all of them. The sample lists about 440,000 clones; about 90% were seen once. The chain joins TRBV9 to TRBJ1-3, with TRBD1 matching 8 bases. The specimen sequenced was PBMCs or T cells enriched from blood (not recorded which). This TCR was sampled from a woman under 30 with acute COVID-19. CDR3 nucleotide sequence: TGTGCCAGCAGCGAGGGGCCCGGGACAGGACAGACCATATATTTT. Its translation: CASSEGPGTGQTIYF.